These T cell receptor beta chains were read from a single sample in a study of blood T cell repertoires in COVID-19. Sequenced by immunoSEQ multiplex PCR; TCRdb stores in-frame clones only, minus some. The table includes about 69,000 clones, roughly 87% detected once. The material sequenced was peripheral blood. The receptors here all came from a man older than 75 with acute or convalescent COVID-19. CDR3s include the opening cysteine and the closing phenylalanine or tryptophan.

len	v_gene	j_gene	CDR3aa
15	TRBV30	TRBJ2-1	CAFTPGLSGVNEQFF
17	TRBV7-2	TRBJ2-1	CASSLIPRTSGDNEQFF
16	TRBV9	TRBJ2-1	CASSVAPQGGLNEQFF
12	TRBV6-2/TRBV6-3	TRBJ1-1	CASSSGRVEAFF
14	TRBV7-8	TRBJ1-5	CASSQGRVHQPQHF
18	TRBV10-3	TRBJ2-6	CAISEPQGSGAGANVLTF
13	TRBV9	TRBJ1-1	CASSVGRHTEAFF
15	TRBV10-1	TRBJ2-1	CASSERRGRGFEQFF
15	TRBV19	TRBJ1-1	CASKHRTDPNTEAFF
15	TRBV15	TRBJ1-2	CATSSRDRELYGYTF
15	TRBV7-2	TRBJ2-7	CASSPRTGEGTEQYF
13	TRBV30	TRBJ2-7	CAWRAEVYREQYF
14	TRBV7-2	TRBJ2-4	CASSLIRGKNIQYF
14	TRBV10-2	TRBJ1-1	CASSFQGRGTEAFF
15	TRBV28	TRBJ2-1	CASSLWAGQRNEQFF
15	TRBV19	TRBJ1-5	CASSLLDRLNQPQHF
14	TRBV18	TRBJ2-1	CASSPPPGVNEQFF
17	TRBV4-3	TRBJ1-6	CASSQETGSSYNSPLHF
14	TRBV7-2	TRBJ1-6	CASSLMNSGSPLHF
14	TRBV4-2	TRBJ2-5	CASSQGRGEETQYF
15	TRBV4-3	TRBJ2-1	CASSLGDREWNEQFF
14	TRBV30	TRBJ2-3	CAWSVPFYSDTQYF
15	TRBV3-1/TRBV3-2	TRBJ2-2	CASSLRGVNTGELFF
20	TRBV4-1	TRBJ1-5	CASSQALFTGLGSGNQPQHF
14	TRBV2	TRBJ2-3	CASTLLADTDTQYF
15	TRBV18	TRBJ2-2	CASSPQGIGTGELFF
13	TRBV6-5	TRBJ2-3	CASQDSSTDTQYF
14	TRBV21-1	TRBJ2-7	CASSKAGSLDEQYF
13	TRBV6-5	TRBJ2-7	CASSLTGAYEQYF
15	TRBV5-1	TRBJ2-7	CASSFLGTGGDEQYF
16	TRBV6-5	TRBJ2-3	CASSYKSPSGTDTQYF
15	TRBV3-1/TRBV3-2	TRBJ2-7	CASSHREQSSYEQYF